These T cell receptor beta chains were read from a single sample in a study of shared clonotypes between healthy human individuals. Profiling relied on immunoSEQ multiplex PCR, and the TCRdb table lists in-frame clones only, not all of them. The data contain millions of clones, 85% to 95% of them seen just once; the ten biggest clones take up about 1.1%. The sequencing sample was made of naive CD8+ T cells sorted from blood. The receptors stem from a man in his late teens or twenties in good health. The CDR3 runs from the conserved cysteine through the conserved F or W. D genes are given only for firm matches. Part of the rows lack a size; the others show once, few, many or a class for expanded clones.

>TRBV7-9|-|TRBJ2-2|-
TGTGCCAGCAGCCCGACAGGCCACGCGAACACCGGGGAGCTGTTTTTT
CASSPTGHANTGELFF
>TRBV30|-|TRBJ2-7|-
TGTGCCTGGCGGACAGATACCTACGAGCAGTACTTC
CAWRTDTYEQYF
>TRBV6-1|-|TRBJ2-7|-
TGTGCCAGCATGGGGGGTTCCTACGAGCAGTACTTC
CASMGGSYEQYF
>TRBV27|-|TRBJ2-7|TRBD2
TGTGCCAGCAGTTTATCAATAGGCGGACTAGCGGTTTACGAGCAGTACTTC
CASSLSIGGLAVYEQYF
>TRBV27|-|TRBJ2-7|TRBD1
TGTGCCAGCAGTTTGAGGACAGGGGGATACTACGAGCAGTACTTC
CASSLRTGGYYEQYF
>TRBV10-3|-|TRBJ1-2|TRBD1
TGTGCCATCAGTGCGAGGACAGGGGGAGACTATGGCTACACCTTC
CAISARTGGDYGYTF
>TRBV10-3|-|TRBJ2-2|TRBD1
TGTGCCATCTATACCGGGACAGGCACCACCGGGGAGCTGTTTTTT
CAIYTGTGTTGELFF
>TRBV5-6|-|TRBJ2-7|-
TGTGCCAGCAGCTTGGAGGGAAGTGGCTCTCAGTACTTC
CASSLEGSGSQYF
>TRBV6-6|-|TRBJ2-2|-
TGTGCCAGCAGTTACGAGGGGTCCGGGGAGCTGTTTTTT
CASSYEGSGELFF
>TRBV10-2|once|TRBJ2-5|TRBD2
TGCGCCAGCTCAAGACTAGCGGGGGGGCTAGAGACCCAGTACTTC
CASSRLAGGLETQYF
>TRBV7-8|once|TRBJ1-2|TRBD1
TGTGCCAGCAGCCACTCTATGGGACAGCAGTACTATGGCTACACCTTC
CASSHSMGQQYYGYTF
>TRBV15|-|TRBJ1-1|-
TGTGCCACCAGCAGAGCGTACAGTTTGGGGGGGAAGGAGGCTGAAGCTTTCTTT
CATSRAYSLGGKEAEAFF
>TRBV25-1|-|TRBJ2-3|-
TGTGCCAGCAGCGGGACTCGGAGCACAGATACGCAGTATTTT
CASSGTRSTDTQYF
>TRBV27|-|TRBJ1-2|-
TGTGCCAGCAGTTCCGGCACGAACTATGGCTACACCTTC
CASSSGTNYGYTF
>TRBV5-1|-|TRBJ2-1|-
TGCGCCAGCAGCTTTTTCCATTTCCTCAATGAGCAGTTCTTC
CASSFFHFLNEQFF
>TRBV6-5|-|TRBJ2-3|TRBD2
TGTGCCAGCAGTTACGCCGGGGGGGGTGGCACAGATACGCAGTATTTT
CASSYAGGGGTDTQYF
>TRBV15|-|TRBJ1-5|-
TGTGCCACCAGCCGCCACCATGAGCATTTT
CATSRHHEHF
>TRBV30|-|TRBJ2-5|TRBD1
TGTGCCTGGAGTTTGACAGGGATCTCAGAGACCCAGTACTTC
CAWSLTGISETQYF
>TRBV5-6|-|TRBJ1-2|TRBD1
TGTGCCAGCAGCCAGACAGGGGCTAACTATGGCTACACCTTC
CASSQTGANYGYTF
>TRBV4-1|-|TRBJ2-5|-
TGCGCCAGCAGCCAACGACGTCTGGTAGAGACCCAGTACTTC
CASSQRRLVETQYF
>TRBV30|-|TRBJ2-7|TRBD1
TGTGCCTGGACGGGACAGGGATACGAGCAGTACTTC
CAWTGQGYEQYF
>TRBV27|-|TRBJ1-5|TRBD1
TGTGCCAGCAGTTTAAAGGCCGGGACAGGGAAAAGCAATCAGCCCCAGCATTTT
CASSLKAGTGKSNQPQHF
>TRBV7-6|few|TRBJ2-1|TRBD2
TGTGCCAGCAGCTTAGAGGCTAGCGGGGGCTACAATGAGCAGTTCTTC
CASSLEASGGYNEQFF
>TRBV5-4|once|TRBJ1-2|-
TGTGCCAGCAGCCGGGACGGATCTAACTATGGCTACACCTTC
CASSRDGSNYGYTF
>TRBV27|once|TRBJ2-7|-
TGTGCCAGCAGTTTCCTTTCCTCGACAGGTGATTCCTACGAGCAGTACTTC
CASSFLSSTGDSYEQYF
>TRBV28|-|TRBJ2-2|-
TGTGCCAGCAGTCCCCGCGTTGGCACCGGGGAGCTGTTTTTT
CASSPRVGTGELFF
>TRBV7-9|-|TRBJ1-1|TRBD1
TGTGCCAGCGGAGTCAGGGGGCCAGGCACTGAAGCTTTCTTT
CASGVRGPGTEAFF
>TRBV5-6|-|TRBJ2-1|-
TGTGCCAGCAGCTTCAGGGGTCATAATGAGCAGTTCTTC
CASSFRGHNEQFF
>TRBV27|once|TRBJ2-7|TRBD1
TGTGCCAGCAGTTTGTGGGACAGGGGGCACTACGAGCAGTACTTC
CASSLWDRGHYEQYF
>TRBV4-3|-|TRBJ1-2|-
TGCGCCAGCAGCCAAGATTTATTGTCGGCAGGGAGGTTGGACTATGGCTACACCTTC
CASSQDLLSAGRLDYGYTF
>TRBV15|-|TRBJ2-1|-
TGTGCCACCAGCAATATACAGGCCAGGGGATATTCCTACAATGAGCAGTTCTTC
CATSNIQARGYSYNEQFF
>TRBV27|-|TRBJ2-1|TRBD2
TGTGCCAGCAGTCTAACGGGGGGGCCAGGTGAGCAGTTCTTC
CASSLTGGPGEQFF
>TRBV21-1|-|TRBJ1-1|-
TGTGCCAGCAGCGAAATGGGACAGGGGAACACTGAAGCTTTCTTT
CASSEMGQGNTEAFF
>TRBV10-1|-|TRBJ2-3|-
TGCGCCAGCAGTGAGTCTAACACAGATACGCAGTATTTT
CASSESNTDTQYF
>TRBV10-2|-|TRBJ2-1|-
TGCGCCAGCAGTGAGCCCAATTACAATGAGCAGTTCTTC
CASSEPNYNEQFF
>TRBV7-6|-|TRBJ2-1|TRBD2
TGTGCCAGCAGCTTAGTGCCTAGCGGGAGGGACAATGAGCAGTTCTTC
CASSLVPSGRDNEQFF
>TRBV7-6|-|TRBJ1-2|-
TGTGCCAGCAGCTTAGACTCCCGGAACTATGGCTACACCTTC
CASSLDSRNYGYTF
>TRBV5-4|-|TRBJ2-5|-
TGTGCCAGCAGCTTGGTTTCGGACCAAGAGACCCAGTACTTC
CASSLVSDQETQYF
>TRBV27|-|TRBJ2-2|TRBD2
TGTGCCAGCAGCCCCCTCAGCACAGCGGGAGGCACCGGGGAGCTGTTTTTT
CASSPLSTAGGTGELFF
>TRBV2|-|TRBJ2-1|-
TGTGCCAGCAGGGCCGCAGAGGGTTTTGACAATGAGCAGTTCTTC
CASRAAEGFDNEQFF
>TRBV30|-|TRBJ2-5|TRBD2
TGTGCCGTAGGAAGTGGGACTAGCGGGGCCCTACAAGAGACCCAGTACTTC
CAVGSGTSGALQETQYF
>TRBV19|-|TRBJ1-5|-
TGTGCCAGTACAGGCGGGAATCAGCCCCAGCATTTT
CASTGGNQPQHF
>TRBV4-3|-|TRBJ2-2|-
TGCGCCAGCAGCCAAGCCCCGTGGGGGGGCGAGGACACCGGGGAGCTGTTTTTT
CASSQAPWGGEDTGELFF
>TRBV29-1|-|TRBJ1-2|-
TGCAGCGTTGAAGATTTGGCAGGGGTTCCCTATGGCTACACCTTC
CSVEDLAGVPYGYTF
>TRBV5-6|once|TRBJ2-1|-
TGTGCCAGCAGCTTAGGCAATGAGCAGTTCTTC
CASSLGNEQFF
>TRBV4-3|-|TRBJ2-3|TRBD2
TGCGCCAGCAGCCAAGATCCGGGGGGACTAGCGGGCCATACGCAGTATTTT
CASSQDPGGLAGHTQYF
>TRBV9|-|TRBJ1-5|-
TGTGCCAGCAGCCCTTGGGACGATAGCAATCAGCCCCAGCATTTT
CASSPWDDSNQPQHF
>TRBV11-2|once|TRBJ2-7|-
TGTGCCAGCAGCTTAGGACGGACGGAGCAGTACTTC
CASSLGRTEQYF
>TRBV28|-|TRBJ1-1|-
TGTGCCAGCAGTTTGGTCGGGAACAAAATGAACACTGAAGCTTTCTTT
CASSLVGNKMNTEAFF
>TRBV4-1|-|TRBJ2-3|-
TGCGCCAGCAGCCAAGATTTAGGGGAATCAGATACGCAGTATTTT
CASSQDLGESDTQYF
>TRBV29-1|-|TRBJ2-7|-
TGCAGCGTTCAGGACAGTTACTCCTACGAGCAGTACTTC
CSVQDSYSYEQYF
>TRBV6-1|-|TRBJ2-7|TRBD1
TGTGCCAGCATGGACAGGGAAAGCACGGGCTACGAGCAGTACTTC
CASMDRESTGYEQYF
>TRBV25-1|-|TRBJ2-7|TRBD1
TGTGCCAGCAGTGAGGGACAGGGGGCTTACGAGCAGTACTTC
CASSEGQGAYEQYF
>TRBV7-2|-|TRBJ1-5|-
TGTGCCAGCAGCTTAGCGCATGATCAGCCCCAGCATTTT
CASSLAHDQPQHF